The 20 T cell receptor beta chains presented below share a single source sample, sequenced in a study of T-cell memory formation after mild COVID-19. TCRdb fed the 5' RACE reads into MiXCR, producing one record per CDR3 protein. This sample has more than 250,000 distinct CDR3 sequences, with around 16% found just once. The sample was PBMCs or a T cell subset sorted from them (not recorded which). Receptors originate from a man younger than 35 who had mild COVID-19 (a few samples of this study predate the infection). Cell type and time point are not known.

This clonotype has a handful of counts. The V and J genes are TRBV5-1 and TRBJ2-1; the D gene is possibly TRBD2 (5 bases). Germline CDR1 and CDR2: SGHRS and YFSETQ. The length of the CDR3 is 14 residues. The V end was cut by 1 base, the J end by 3 bases, with 8 bases between. In nucleotides, the CDR3 is TGCGCCAGCAGCTTGCCCGGGGTCTACAATGAGCAGTTCTTC. Its translation is CASSLPGVYNEQFF.

The J gene is TRBJ1-1, the V gene TRBV4-2; tentative D call: TRBD1 (5 bases). The CDR3 is 13 residues long. Trimming pared 8 bases from V and 6 bases from J, leaving 16 bases between. Looked up from germline, CDR1 is LGHNA and CDR2 is YNFKEQ. CDR3 nucleotide sequence: TGTGCCAGCGCGAATTCAGGGACCTCTGAAGCTTTCTTT. It specifies CASANSGTSEAFF.

Only a few counts were recorded for this clonotype. This chain joins TRBV4-1 and TRBJ1-2; D might be TRBD1 (6 bases). Germline CDR1 MGHRA, CDR2 YSYEKL. V was shortened by 5 bases and J by 2 bases, with 18 bases between the two germline ends. This CDR3 has 16 amino acids. This CDR3 is CASSLTGTTLNYGYTF. The CDR3 DNA sequence: TGCGCCAGCAGCTTAACCGGGACAACCTTAAACTATGGCTACACCTTC.

This rearrangement joins TRBV5-6 to TRBJ2-7; D gene unclear. Trimming took off 1 base at V and 3 bases at J, with 8 bases between the two ends. CDR3 size: 13 residues. The germline gives CDR1 SGHDT, CDR2 YYEEEE. CDR3 sequence (DNA): TGTGCCAGCAGCTTGAGGGCCATCTACGAGCAGTACTTC. Protein sequence: CASSLRAIYEQYF.

The V gene is TRBV7-2, the J gene TRBJ1-2; no clear D. Germline V gives CDR1 SGHTA, CDR2 FQGNSA. Trimming took 2 bases from V and 8 from J, leaving 9 bases between them. The CDR3 totals 12 residues. As DNA, the CDR3 is TGTGCCAGCAGCTTACTAGGGAACGGCTACACCTTC. This translates into CASSLLGNGYTF.

The V and J genes are TRBV20-1 and TRBJ2-3, with D tentatively TRBD2 (5 bases). The germline V gene encodes CDR1 DFQATT and CDR2 SNEGSKA (reference sequence). The CDR3 loop spans 12 amino acids. V shed 6 bases and J shed 1 base, with 8 bases lying between them. DNA for the CDR3: TGCAGTGCGAGGCGGGGCACAGATACGCAGTATTTT. This sequence encodes CSARRGTDTQYF.

A few counts support this clonotype. The rearrangement joins TRBV6-2 or TRBV6-3 to TRBJ2-1; D might be TRBD2 (5 bases). Germline CDR1 MNHEY, CDR2 SVGEGT. The CDR3 has 13 amino acids. V was shortened by 7 bases and J by 12 bases, with 19 bases between the two germline ends. The CDR3 reads CASTEGRPRGQFF. In DNA, the CDR3 is TGTGCCAGCACCGAAGGGCGGCCCCGGGGGCAGTTCTTC.

Remarks on this clonotype: A read error is possible here, since a much larger clone lies one base away. CDR3 sequence reads: CASSGGRTLGRPQHF. The CDR3 DNA follows: TGTGCCAGCAGTGGCGGCCGCACGCTTGGGCGGCCCCAGCATTTT. The rearrangement links TRBV6-1 to TRBJ1-5; D uncertain. The ends were cut back, 4 bases at V and 9 bases at J, with 19 bases in the middle. CDR1 is MNHNS and CDR2 is SASEGT in the germline V gene. The CDR3 is made up of 15 amino acids.

In this sample, this clonotype turned up a few times. The chain combines TRBV5-1 with TRBJ2-5; 12 bases are a match to TRBD2. V was pared by 6 bases and J by 5 bases, with 17 bases of the junction left unmatched. The CDR3 runs to 18 residues. Germline V gene sequence: CDR1 SGHRS, CDR2 YFSETQ. The CDR3 region is CASNPTSGGVGLSETQYF. Here the CDR3 DNA reads TGCGCCAGCAATCCGACTAGCGGGGGCGTTGGGCTCTCCGAGACCCAGTACTTC.

The genes are TRBV7-2 and TRBJ2-1, with 10 bases fitting TRBD1. Germline V gene data show CDR1 as SGHTA and CDR2 as FQGNSA. This CDR3 region has 16 residues. V trimming: 5 bases; J trimming: 2 bases; junction bases outside the gene matches: 6. The CDR3 region is CASSPAGTGAYNEQFF. In nucleotides, the CDR3 is TGTGCCAGCAGCCCCGCCGGGACAGGGGCCTACAATGAGCAGTTCTTC.

This chain uses TRBV7-2 with TRBJ1-5; no firm D call. Trimming took off 4 bases at V and 4 bases at J, with 8 bases between the two ends. CDR3 length: 13 amino acids. Germline assignment: CDR1 SGHTA and CDR2 FQGNSA. CDR3 sequence: CASSSAANQPQHF. The CDR3 region has the DNA TGTGCCAGCAGCTCAGCAGCGAATCAGCCCCAGCATTTT.

This clonotype was detected only once. V usage is TRBV12-3 or TRBV12-4 and J usage is TRBJ2-6; tentative D call: TRBD1 (6 bases). Trimming took 2 bases from V and 4 from J, leaving 15 bases between them. The CDR3 consists of 17 residues. In DNA form, the CDR3 reads TGTGCCAGCAGTTTATCGTTCACAGGGACGGGGGCCAACGTCCTGACTTTC. Its translation: CASSLSFTGTGANVLTF.

Many counts were recorded for this clonotype. The gene calls are TRBV5-4 and TRBJ2-2; no firm D call. The V and J ends lost 5 bases and 2 bases respectively, with 13 bases between them. The CDR3 totals 15 residues. Germline lookup yields CDR1 SGHNT and CDR2 YYREEE (reference sequence). The CDR3 reads CASSTPVVNTGELFF. The CDR3 DNA reads as TGTGCCAGCAGTACCCCAGTAGTCAACACCGGGGAGCTGTTTTTT.

The chain combines TRBV7-3 with TRBJ1-5, with 8 nucleotides matching TRBD1. Germline V lookup: CDR1 SGHTA, CDR2 FQGTGA. With V trimmed by 5 bases and J by 6 bases, 3 bases remained unmatched. This CDR3 contains 13 residues. CDR3: CASSLDRGQPQHF. Here the CDR3 DNA reads TGTGCCAGCAGCCTTGACAGGGGTCAGCCCCAGCATTTT.

The chain uses TRBV7-9 and TRBJ1-1; D unclear. Per the germline V gene, CDR1 is SEHNR and CDR2 is FQNEAQ (reference sequence). This CDR3 comprises 12 residues. V dropped 2 bases and J dropped 3 bases, with 4 bases sitting between them. The CDR3 spells CASSLTHTEAFF. The DNA for the CDR3 is TGTGCCAGCAGCTTAACCCACACTGAAGCTTTCTTT.

V and J are TRBV7-9 and TRBJ2-6; no clear D gene. The V gene's germline CDR1 is SEHNR and CDR2 FQNEAQ (reference sequence). The CDR3 runs 19 residues. With 4 bases removed from V and 1 base from J, the gap between germline ends came to 20 bases. The CDR3 DNA reads as TGTGCCAGCAGCTCCCCACATTCCCCCGGTGAGTCTGGGGCCAACGTCCTGACTTTC. This codes for CASSSPHSPGESGANVLTF.

This clonotype has a handful of counts. This chain connects TRBV4-3 to TRBJ2-5; D is uncertain. The length of the CDR3 is 15 residues. V was pared by 0 bases and J by 2 bases, with 10 bases between. Germline CDR1 is LGHNA and CDR2 is YSLEER. For the CDR3, the DNA is TGCGCCAGCAGCCAAGATATCGACGATCAAGAGACCCAGTACTTC. This gives the protein CASSQDIDDQETQYF.

The J gene is TRBJ2-4, the V gene TRBV28; TRBD1 might be the D (6 bases). This CDR3 comprises 14 residues. The V gene lost 6 bases and the J gene lost 6 bases, with 15 bases spanning the gap. CDR1 is MDHEN and CDR2 is SYDVKM in the germline V gene. The CDR3 sequence is CASRPQGYGNIQYF. In DNA form, the CDR3 reads TGTGCCAGCAGACCTCAGGGGTACGGAAACATTCAGTACTTC.

This clonotype was seen more than once but under ten times. This sequence joins TRBV6-1 and TRBJ2-7; D might be TRBD1 (6 bases). The germline V gene encodes CDR1 MNHNS and CDR2 SASEGT. With 8 bases removed from V and 2 bases from J, the gap between germline ends came to 16 bases. CDR3 size: 14 residues. CDR3 sequence reads: CASQTLGAAYEQYF. CDR3 DNA sequence: TGTGCCAGCCAAACCCTGGGGGCCGCCTACGAGCAGTACTTC.

This chain joins TRBV4-3 and TRBJ2-3; no clear D. From germline, CDR1 is LGHNA and CDR2 YSLEER. The ends were cut back, 0 bases at V and 2 bases at J, with 12 bases in the middle. The CDR3 contains 16 residues. In DNA, the CDR3 is TGCGCCAGCAGCCAAGAGGCGGCCATAGCCACAGATACGCAGTATTTT. Translated, it gives CASSQEAAIATDTQYF.